These 30 T cell receptor beta chains came from one sample sequenced in a study of cytomegalovirus exposure and HLA in healthy donors (dated by TCRdb to 2015 to 2018). The library was made by the immunoSEQ multiplex PCR assay. A mixture of 60 forward primers for TCR Vbeta segments and 13 reverse primers for TCR Jbeta segments was used in the multiplex PCR. Entries here come from immuneACCESS through TCRdb and include only in-frame sequences with V and J called. Some clones fail to appear in such tables; in the studies checked, an unresolved V gene covers under half of the shortfall, and the cause of the remainder is unknown. The sample has more than 60,000 clones on record, around 80% of them singletons. The ten most abundant clones make up around 4.2% of the sample. Sequencing was carried out using PBMCs. These receptors came from a woman aged 25 to 45 in good health and CMV-seronegative.

V and J are TRBV6-5 and TRBJ2-7; TRBD1 matches 9 bases. In germline, CDR1 is MNHEY, CDR2 SVGAGI. This CDR3 has 13 residues. The junction had 9 bases not matched to a gene; V was cut back by 8 bases and J by 7 bases. The CDR3 is CASHRGQLGEQYF. CDR3 nucleotide sequence: TGTGCCAGCCACAGGGGGCAGTTGGGGGAGCAGTACTTC.

The rearrangement joins TRBV6-6 to TRBJ2-7; possibly TRBD1 for D (6 bases). This CDR3 region has 12 residues. CDR1 and CDR2 from the germline V gene are MNHNY and SVGAGI (reference sequence). V was clipped by 6 bases and J by 6 bases, with 12 bases between them. The chain's CDR3 is CASSLQGFEQYF. The CDR3 DNA follows: TGTGCCAGCAGCCTACAGGGTTTCGAGCAGTACTTC.

The CDR3 nucleotides read TGTGCCAGCAGTTACGGGCAGGGGGCCTACGAGCAGTACTTC. This gives the protein CASSYGQGAYEQYF. J is TRBJ2-7 and V is TRBV6-5; 7 bases line up with TRBD1. The CDR3 has 14 amino acids. In germline, CDR1 is MNHEY, CDR2 SVGAGI. V shed 2 bases, J shed 2 bases, and the junction held 3 bases outside the gene matches.

This sequence joins TRBV10-3 and TRBJ1-4; no reliable D call. Trimming took 2 bases from V and 0 from J, leaving 4 bases between them. From germline, CDR1 is ENHRY and CDR2 SYGVKD. This CDR3 spans 14 amino acids. The CDR3 DNA follows: TGTGCCATCAGTGAGCCTTCAACTAATGAAAAACTGTTTTTT. Its translation is CAISEPSTNEKLFF.

The J gene is TRBJ1-1, the V gene TRBV7-9; D perhaps matches TRBD1 (6 bases). Trimming took 3 bases from V and 1 from J, leaving 9 bases between them. Germline CDR1 SEHNR, CDR2 FQNEAQ (reference sequence). The CDR3 extends over 14 amino acids. CDR3 amino acids: CASSFRDKNTEAFF. The DNA for the CDR3 is TGTGCCAGCAGCTTCAGGGACAAGAACACTGAAGCTTTCTTT. The full variable domain, with the rest looked up from reference TRBV7-9 and TRBJ1-1, is DTGVSQNPRHKITKRGQNVTFRCDPISEHNRLYWYRQTLGQGPEFLTYFQNEAQLEKSRLLSDRFSAERPKGSFSTLEIQRTEQGDSAMYLCASSFRDKNTEAFFGQGTRLTVV.

This clone was recorded only once. J is TRBJ1-2 and V is TRBV19; the match to TRBD1 covers 10 bases. CDR3 length equals 12 residues. The germline V gene has CDR1 LNHDA and CDR2 SQIVND (reference sequence). With 6 bases clipped from V and 6 bases from J, the junction kept 1 base outside the gene matches. The CDR3 loop reads CASRGQGNGYTF. The DNA for the CDR3 is TGTGCCAGTAGGGGACAGGGGAATGGCTACACCTTC.

The chain couples TRBV7-2 to TRBJ2-3, with TRBD1 as a possible D gene (5 bases). CDR3 length: 13 residues. Germline values: CDR1 SGHTA, CDR2 FQGNSA. Trimming stripped 4 bases from V and 4 bases from J, with 9 bases between. In nucleotides, the CDR3 is TGTGCCAGCAGCTACGACAGACCAGATACGCAGTATTTT. Translation: CASSYDRPDTQYF.

This clone occurred a few times. J is TRBJ1-1 and V is TRBV5-6; 7 nucleotides line up with TRBD1. Losses at the gene ends were 4 bases for V and 2 bases for J; bases not matched to a gene: 5. The germline V gene has CDR1 SGHDT and CDR2 YYEEEE. CDR3 length: 14 residues. The CDR3 nucleotides are TGTGCCAGCAGCCCGAGGGGGCTCAACACTGAAGCTTTCTTT. It codes for CASSPRGLNTEAFF. Looking up the rest from reference TRBV5-6 and TRBJ1-1 gives the full variable domain: DAGVTQSPTHLIKTRGQQVTLRCSPKSGHDTVSWYQQALGQGPQFIFQYYEEEERQRGNFPDRFSGHQFPNYSSELNVNALLLGDSALYLCASSPRGLNTEAFFGQGTRLTVV.

The chain carries TRBV30 and TRBJ1-1; D is undetermined. Germline CDR1 is GTSNPN and CDR2 is SVGIG (reference sequence). The ends were cut back, 1 base at V and 11 bases at J, with 17 bases in the middle. This CDR3 has 13 amino acids. The CDR3 DNA is TGTGCCTGGAGTGCGGAGGGCCCCGTACGCGCTTTCTTT. It is translated as CAWSAEGPVRAFF.

V usage is TRBV4-1 and J usage is TRBJ2-3, with 11 bases fitting TRBD1. This CDR3 region has 19 residues. With 4 bases clipped from V and 4 bases from J, the junction kept 16 bases outside the gene matches. Germline V gives CDR1 MGHRA, CDR2 YSYEKL. CDR3 residues: CASSRQEWVGTGGSDTQYF. The CDR3 bases are TGCGCCAGCAGCCGCCAAGAATGGGTCGGGACAGGGGGATCAGATACGCAGTATTTT.

This clone was observed a single time. Other DNA variants within this sample encode the same CDR3. The chain couples TRBV11-2 to TRBJ2-1; tentative D call: TRBD2 (7 bases). Germline V CDR1 and CDR2: SGHAT, FQNNGV. With 3 bases removed from V and 0 bases from J, the gap between germline ends came to 9 bases. The length of the CDR3 is 15 residues. The CDR3: CASSLRGGSYNEQFF. The CDR3 nucleotides are TGTGCCAGCAGCTTGAGGGGGGGCTCCTACAATGAGCAGTTCTTC.

The CDR3 nucleotides read TGCGCCAGCAGAGGGACAGGAGTCGGGGAGCTGTTTTTT. Amino acids: CASRGTGVGELFF. This sequence joins TRBV10-2 and TRBJ2-2; 8 nucleotides agree with TRBD1. The CDR3 runs to 13 residues. The junction had 4 bases not matched to a gene; V was cut back by 6 bases and J by 7 bases. CDR1 and CDR2 from the germline V gene are WSHSY and SAAADI.

This clone was observed a handful of times. CDR3 residues: CASMGRAANTEAFF. Written as DNA, the CDR3 is TGTGCCAGTATGGGCAGGGCGGCGAACACTGAAGCTTTCTTT. This chain links TRBV19 with TRBJ1-1, with D possibly being TRBD1 (5 bases). The germline V gene encodes CDR1 LNHDA and CDR2 SQIVND (reference sequence). Deletions cut 7 bases from V and 1 base from J, with 13 bases between. The CDR3 loop spans 14 amino acids.

This clone was found once. V and J are TRBV25-1 and TRBJ2-7, with 7 bases lining up with TRBD1. V dropped 2 bases and J dropped 5; count of bases not matched to a gene: 3. Germline lookup yields CDR1 MGHDK and CDR2 SYGVNS. The CDR3 extends over 13 amino acids. CDR3 residues: CASSERGLDEQYF. The CDR3 DNA reads TGTGCCAGCAGTGAAAGGGGGCTAGACGAGCAGTACTTC.

The gene calls are TRBV7-2 and TRBJ2-5; D possibly corresponds to TRBD1 (5 bases). Germline values: CDR1 SGHTA, CDR2 FQGNSA. The CDR3 is made up of 14 amino acids. Trimming stripped 2 bases from V and 6 bases from J, with 13 bases between. Written as DNA, the CDR3 is TGTGCCAGCAGCTTAAACAGTGGGGCGAAGACCCAGTACTTC. This codes for CASSLNSGAKTQYF.

J is TRBJ2-3 and V is TRBV15, with D possibly TRBD1 on 6 matching bases. The CDR3 contains 14 residues. Germline CDR1 is LNHNV and CDR2 is YYDKDF (reference sequence). Trimming took 5 bases from V and 9 from J, leaving 18 bases between them. The CDR3 DNA reads TGTGCCACCAGCCTAGAAATACACAGGGCAACGCAGTATTTT. Its protein is CATSLEIHRATQYF.

This chain uses TRBV10-1 with TRBJ1-1; D might be TRBD1 (6 bases). Deletions cut 7 bases from V and 4 bases from J, with 22 bases between. The CDR3 has 16 amino acids. Germline V gene lookup returns CDR1 WNHNN and CDR2 SYGVQD (reference sequence). Here the CDR3 DNA reads TGCGCCAGCACCCCTCAGTTCCGAACAGGGATCACTGAAGCTTTCTTT. Translated, it gives CASTPQFRTGITEAFF.

Comment on this clone: The sample contains more than one DNA sequence encoding this CDR3. V usage is TRBV4-1 and J usage is TRBJ1-2; unclear D gene. The CDR3 covers 12 residues. The V gene lost 1 base and the J gene lost 5 bases, with 5 bases spanning the gap. CDR1 MGHRA and CDR2 YSYEKL come from the germline V gene. The CDR3 coding sequence is TGCGCCAGCAGCCAAGGACTGTATGGCTACACCTTC. It encodes CASSQGLYGYTF.

About this clone itself: One end of the junction fails to match germline, which may point to a read error. The CDR3 bases are TGTGCCAGCAGCCGAAACCAGGGTCGCTCCTACGGGCAGTACTTC. Translating gives CASSRNQGRSYGQYF. The chain couples TRBV11-2 to TRBJ2-7, with D maybe TRBD1 (5 bases). Germline-derived CDR1 and CDR2 are SGHAT and FQNNGV. CDR3 length: 15 residues.

J is TRBJ2-1 and V is TRBV4-3, with 7 bases identical to TRBD2. The V segment lost 0 bases and the J segment 6 bases; nucleotides outside the gene matches: 8. This CDR3 region has 16 residues. CDR1 is LGHNA and CDR2 is YSLEER in the germline V gene. This CDR3 reads CASSQDHSPGGNEQFF. CDR3 nucleotide sequence: TGCGCCAGCAGCCAAGATCATTCCCCGGGAGGCAATGAGCAGTTCTTC.

The chain links TRBV30 to TRBJ2-2, with 8 positions matching TRBD1. The germline gives CDR1 GTSNPN, CDR2 SVGIG (reference sequence). The CDR3 covers 14 residues. Unmatched junction bases numbered 3, after V lost 2 bases and J lost 4 bases. The CDR3, as DNA: TGTGCCTGGAGTTTGACAGGGGCCACCGGGGAGCTGTTTTTT. The encoded protein is CAWSLTGATGELFF.

The rearrangement uses TRBV6-5 and TRBJ1-6; TRBD1 aligns across 11 bases. The ends lost 2 bases at V and 7 bases at J; junction bases unmatched: 1. In germline, CDR1 is MNHEY, CDR2 SVGAGI. The length of the CDR3 is 15 residues. CDR3 protein: CASSYGTGGNSPLHF. CDR3 nucleotide sequence: TGTGCCAGCAGTTACGGGACAGGGGGGAATTCACCCCTCCACTTT.

V usage is TRBV19 and J usage is TRBJ1-1; D is unclear. Trimming took 5 bases from V and 6 from J, leaving 13 bases between them. CDR1 is LNHDA and CDR2 is SQIVND in the germline V gene (reference sequence). This CDR3 is built from 13 residues. Here the CDR3 reads CASSPGGSAEAFF. CDR3 DNA sequence: TGTGCCAGTAGTCCGGGAGGGAGCGCTGAAGCTTTCTTT.

The chain recombines TRBV6-5 with TRBJ2-3, with D unclear. This CDR3 has 15 amino acids. Between the trimmed V and J ends, which lost 3 bases and 1 base, there was a span of 11 bases. The germline gives CDR1 MNHEY, CDR2 SVGAGI. CDR3 bases: TGTGCCAGCAGTTATTTGGGCGAAGGCACAGATACGCAGTATTTT. This encodes CASSYLGEGTDTQYF.

The chain recombines TRBV4-2 with TRBJ2-5, with D unclear. The CDR3 covers 16 residues. Germline V gene lookup returns CDR1 LGHNA and CDR2 YNFKEQ. Trimming took off 0 bases at V and 2 bases at J, with 13 bases between the two ends. The DNA for the CDR3 is TGTGCCAGCAGCCAAGAAGATGCCAGGCCTCAAGAGACCCAGTACTTC. Its protein is CASSQEDARPQETQYF.

The CDR3: CASSLRGAPSYEQYF. DNA for the CDR3: TGTGCCAGCAGTCTCCGCGGGGCGCCCTCCTACGAGCAGTACTTC. V usage is TRBV27 and J usage is TRBJ2-7; a possible D gene is TRBD2 (6 bases). V was pared by 5 bases and J by 0 bases, with 14 bases between. Germline CDR1 reads MNHEY; CDR2 reads SMNVEV (reference sequence). CDR3 length equals 15 residues.

The CDR3 loop is CASSSGQPSYEQYF. The CDR3 nucleotides are TGTGCCAGCAGCTCGGGACAGCCCTCCTACGAGCAGTACTTC. The rearrangement joins TRBV7-9 to TRBJ2-7, with 7 nucleotides matching TRBD1. Trimming at V came to 4 bases and at J to 0 bases, leaving 3 bases not matched to a gene. Looked up from germline, CDR1 is SEHNR and CDR2 is FQNEAQ (reference sequence). There are 14 residues in the CDR3.

The chain employs TRBV4-3 and TRBJ2-1; 9 bases match TRBD2. Germline V lookup: CDR1 LGHNA, CDR2 YSLEER. V lost 0 bases and J lost 4; bases outside the gene matches: 4. The CDR3 runs to 16 residues. The CDR3 DNA reads TGCGCCAGCAGCCAAGATCCTAGCGGGATATACAATGAGCAGTTCTTC. Encoded protein: CASSQDPSGIYNEQFF.

The rearrangement joins TRBV5-4 to TRBJ2-5; the D gene is possibly TRBD2 (5 bases). Germline V gene sequence: CDR1 SGHNT, CDR2 YYREEE (reference sequence). V was trimmed by 4 bases and J by 2 bases, leaving 18 bases between them. This CDR3 region has 16 residues. The CDR3 nucleotides are TGTGCCAGCAGCCCCCCAGAGTCTCGGGGTCAAGAGACCCAGTACTTC. Its protein product is CASSPPESRGQETQYF.

This clone was observed once. The V and J genes are TRBV29-1 and TRBJ2-7, with D possibly being TRBD1 (6 bases). The V end lost 3 bases, the J end lost 2 bases, and 11 bases lay between the germline ends. Germline V CDR1 and CDR2: SQVTM, ANQGSEA. The CDR3 is 13 amino acids. The CDR3 sequence is CSVEWDTPYEQYF. As DNA, the CDR3 is TGCAGCGTTGAGTGGGACACCCCCTACGAGCAGTACTTC.